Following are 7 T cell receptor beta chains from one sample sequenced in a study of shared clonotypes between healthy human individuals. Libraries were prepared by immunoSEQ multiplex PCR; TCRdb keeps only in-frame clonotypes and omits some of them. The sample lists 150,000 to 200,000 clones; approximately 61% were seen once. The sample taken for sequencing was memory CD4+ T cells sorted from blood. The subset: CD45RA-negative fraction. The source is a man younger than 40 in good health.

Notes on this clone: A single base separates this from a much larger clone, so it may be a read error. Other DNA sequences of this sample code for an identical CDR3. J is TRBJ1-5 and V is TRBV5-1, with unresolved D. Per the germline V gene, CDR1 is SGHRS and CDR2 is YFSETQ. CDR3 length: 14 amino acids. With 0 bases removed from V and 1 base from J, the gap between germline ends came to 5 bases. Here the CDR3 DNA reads TGCGCCAGCAGCTTGGGGGTAAGCAATCAGCCCCAGCATTTT. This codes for CASSLGVSNQPQHF.

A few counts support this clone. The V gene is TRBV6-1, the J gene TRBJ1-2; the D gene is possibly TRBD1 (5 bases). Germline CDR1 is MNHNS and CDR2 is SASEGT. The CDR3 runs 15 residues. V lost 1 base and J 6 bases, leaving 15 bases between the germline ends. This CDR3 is CASSEGGGSRNGYTF. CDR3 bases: TGTGCCAGCAGTGAAGGCGGGGGGTCTAGGAATGGCTACACCTTC.

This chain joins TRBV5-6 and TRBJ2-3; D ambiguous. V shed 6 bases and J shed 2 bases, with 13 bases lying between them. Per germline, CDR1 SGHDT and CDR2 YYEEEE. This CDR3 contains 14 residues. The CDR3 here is CASIPVGDTDTQYF. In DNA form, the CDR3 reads TGTGCCAGCATCCCCGTTGGGGACACAGATACGCAGTATTTT. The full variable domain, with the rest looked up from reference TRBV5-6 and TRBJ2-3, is DAGVTQSPTHLIKTRGQQVTLRCSPKSGHDTVSWYQQALGQGPQFIFQYYEEEERQRGNFPDRFSGHQFPNYSSELNVNALLLGDSALYLCASIPVGDTDTQYFGPGTRLTVL.

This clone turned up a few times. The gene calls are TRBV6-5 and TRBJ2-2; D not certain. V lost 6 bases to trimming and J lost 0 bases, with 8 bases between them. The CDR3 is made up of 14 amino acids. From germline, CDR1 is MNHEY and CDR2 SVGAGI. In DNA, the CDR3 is TGTGCCAGCAGGCTCGGACCGAACACCGGGGAGCTGTTTTTT. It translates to CASRLGPNTGELFF.

Written as DNA, the CDR3 is TGTGCCAGCAGTTATGGGGGTAGAGGTCAGCCCCAGCATTTT. Translating gives CASSYGGRGQPQHF. The chain carries TRBV6-1 and TRBJ1-5, with D perhaps TRBD1 (5 bases). This CDR3 has 14 residues. Trimming left V 5 bases short and J 6 bases short, with 14 bases between. The V gene's germline CDR1 is MNHNS and CDR2 SASEGT.

CDR3 residues: CASSSSYTDTQYF. In DNA, the CDR3 is TGTGCCAGCAGTTCCTCCTACACAGATACGCAGTATTTT. The chain joins TRBV7-3 to TRBJ2-3; D is unresolved. This CDR3 has 13 residues. Germline V gene data show CDR1 as SGHTA and CDR2 as FQGTGA. Trimming left V 6 bases short and J 2 bases short, with 9 bases between.

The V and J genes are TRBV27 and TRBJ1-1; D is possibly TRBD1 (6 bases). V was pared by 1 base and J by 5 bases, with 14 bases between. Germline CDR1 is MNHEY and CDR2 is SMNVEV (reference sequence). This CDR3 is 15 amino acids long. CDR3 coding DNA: TGTGCCAGCAGTTTATTCCTGGGGGCGCGGACTGAAGCTTTCTTT. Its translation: CASSLFLGARTEAFF.